A selection of T cell receptor beta chains follows, all from one sample in a study of tumour-infiltrating T cells in Burkitt lymphoma. The repertoire was sequenced with immunoSEQ multiplex PCR; TCRdb's copy has only in-frame clones and lacks some. The profile shows more than 12,000 clones, roughly 80% of them singletons. Sequences were obtained from tumor tissue. Receptor source: a human donor with diffuse large B-cell lymphoma. CDR3s include the opening cysteine and the closing phenylalanine or tryptophan. Fields, in order: J gene, CDR3 length, D gene, clone size, V gene, CDR3 protein, CDR3 DNA. A D gene is named only where the DNA matches it firmly. The size of a clone is reported for some rows only, either as once, few or many, or as a class for expanded clones.

J: TRBJ2-7; length: 14; D: TRBD1; size: .; V: TRBV29-1; CDR3: CSVPWGQGGPEQYF; DNA: TGCAGCGTCCCATGGGGACAGGGAGGCCCCGAGCAGTACTTC
J: TRBJ2-7; length: 11; D: .; size: once; V: TRBV30; CDR3: CAWSGNLEQYF; DNA: TGTGCCTGGAGTGGCAACCTTGAGCAGTACTTC
J: TRBJ2-7; length: 11; D: .; size: .; V: TRBV27; CDR3: CASSDLYEQYF; DNA: TGTGCCAGCAGTGACTTGTACGAGCAGTACTTC
J: TRBJ1-1; length: 15; D: .; size: .; V: TRBV6-5; CDR3: CASSTPREGGPEAFF; DNA: TGTGCCAGCAGTACCCCTCGGGAGGGTGGCCCTGAAGCTTTCTTT
J: TRBJ1-5; length: 17; D: .; size: .; V: TRBV28; CDR3: CASSPYTGSEGNQPQHF; DNA: TGTGCCAGCAGTCCATATACCGGCAGTGAAGGCAATCAGCCCCAGCATTTT
J: TRBJ2-2; length: 14; D: TRBD1; size: .; V: TRBV5-1; CDR3: CASKNRDRGSELFF; DNA: TGCGCCAGCAAGAACCGGGACAGGGGGTCTGAGCTGTTTTTT
J: TRBJ1-3; length: 13; D: .; size: .; V: TRBV10-3; CDR3: CAISESLGDTIYF; DNA: TGTGCCATCAGTGAGTCGTTGGGAGACACCATATATTTT
J: TRBJ1-5; length: 15; D: .; size: .; V: TRBV12-5; CDR3: CASASDRTPNQPQHF; DNA: TGTGCTAGTGCCTCGGACCGTACACCTAATCAGCCCCAGCATTTT
J: TRBJ2-1; length: 12; D: .; size: .; V: TRBV30; CDR3: CAWRRREDEQFF; DNA: TGTGCCTGGAGAAGGAGGGAAGATGAGCAGTTCTTC
J: TRBJ2-2; length: 15; D: TRBD2; size: .; V: TRBV7-9; CDR3: CASSLVAGVTGELFF; DNA: TGTGCCAGCAGCTTAGTCGCGGGGGTTACCGGGGAGCTGTTTTTT
J: TRBJ1-2; length: 16; D: TRBD1; size: few; V: TRBV19; CDR3: CASSTPNRGRVYGYTF; DNA: TGTGCCAGTAGTACACCAAACAGGGGGAGAGTCTATGGCTACACCTTC
J: TRBJ2-3; length: 18; D: .; size: .; V: TRBV7-3; CDR3: CASSRTLPGLGFTDTQYF; DNA: TGTGCCAGCAGCCGTACCCTCCCGGGACTGGGGTTCACAGATACGCAGTATTTT
J: TRBJ1-2; length: 15; D: TRBD1; size: .; V: TRBV5-1; CDR3: CASSSWTGMNYGYTF; DNA: TGCGCCAGCAGCTCTTGGACAGGGATGAACTATGGCTACACCTTC
J: TRBJ2-1; length: 13; D: .; size: few; V: TRBV11-3; CDR3: CASSLGGYNEQFF; DNA: TGTGCCAGCAGCTTAGGCGGATACAATGAGCAGTTCTTC
J: TRBJ1-1; length: 11; D: .; size: few; V: TRBV29-1; CDR3: CSGTGNTEAFF; DNA: TGCAGCGGGACGGGGAACACTGAAGCTTTCTTT
J: TRBJ1-3; length: 15; D: .; size: .; V: TRBV6-5; CDR3: CASSYSQSSGNTIYF; DNA: TGTGCCAGCAGTTACTCCCAGAGCTCAGGAAACACCATATATTTT
J: TRBJ2-2; length: 17; D: TRBD2; size: few; V: TRBV28; CDR3: CASSFGLAGANTGELFF; DNA: TGTGCCAGCAGTTTTGGACTAGCGGGAGCCAACACCGGGGAGCTGTTTTTT
J: TRBJ2-2; length: 13; D: .; size: .; V: TRBV5-4; CDR3: CATGDTNTGELFF; DNA: TGTGCCACCGGGGATACGAACACCGGGGAGCTGTTTTTT
J: TRBJ2-1; length: 14; D: .; size: .; V: TRBV5-1; CDR3: CASSWGHLGNEQFF; DNA: TGCGCCAGCAGCTGGGGACACCTTGGGAATGAGCAGTTCTTC
J: TRBJ2-3; length: 16; D: TRBD2; size: medium-sized; V: TRBV10-1; CDR3: CASSEGLAVSTDTQYF; DNA: TGCGCCAGCAGTGAGGGACTAGCGGTTAGCACAGATACGCAGTATTTT
J: TRBJ2-7; length: 11; D: .; size: .; V: TRBV27; CDR3: CASSISYEQYF; DNA: TGTGCCAGCAGTATCTCCTACGAGCAGTACTTC
J: TRBJ2-3; length: 15; D: .; size: .; V: TRBV4-1; CDR3: CASSLGSGGTDTQYF; DNA: TGCGCCAGCAGCCTTGGATCCGGTGGCACAGATACGCAGTATTTT
J: TRBJ2-5; length: 13; D: .; size: .; V: TRBV10-3; CDR3: CAISGRIQETQYF; DNA: TGTGCCATCAGTGGGAGGATTCAAGAGACCCAGTACTTC